This TCR beta chain was observed in a study of blood T cell repertoires in COVID-19. Study processing details: Amplification from reference gene primers served as the basis for estimated nucleated cell counts. Some clones are missing from TCRdb's copy, which holds only in-frame ones; the method was immunoSEQ multiplex PCR. The V and J calls and clone size come from that table; D and trimming were worked out from the DNA. This repertoire shows approximately 300,000 clones, approximately 89% found once; its top ten account for roughly 5%. Germline values: CDR1 MNHNY, CDR2 SVGAGI (reference sequence). This CDR3 is built from 16 residues. Trimming left V 1 base short and J 10 bases short, with 17 bases between. Individuals aged about 18 to 100 years were recruited from around 22 US areas. Assignments of participants to cohorts depended upon their own reported clinical history. Donors in Cohort 3 who had recovered were those with two negative PCRs, healthcare professional clearance, or resolution of their symptoms.

Input material: PBMCs or T cells enriched from blood (not recorded which). The clonotype was recovered from a woman under 40 who had recovered from COVID-19. This rearrangement joins TRBV6-6 to TRBJ1-6; TRBD1 is a possible D gene (5 bases). CDR3 DNA sequence: TGTGCCAGCAGTTACTTTTCCGGGGGAGAGGAATCACCCCTCCACTTT. Amino acid sequence: CASSYFSGGEESPLHF.